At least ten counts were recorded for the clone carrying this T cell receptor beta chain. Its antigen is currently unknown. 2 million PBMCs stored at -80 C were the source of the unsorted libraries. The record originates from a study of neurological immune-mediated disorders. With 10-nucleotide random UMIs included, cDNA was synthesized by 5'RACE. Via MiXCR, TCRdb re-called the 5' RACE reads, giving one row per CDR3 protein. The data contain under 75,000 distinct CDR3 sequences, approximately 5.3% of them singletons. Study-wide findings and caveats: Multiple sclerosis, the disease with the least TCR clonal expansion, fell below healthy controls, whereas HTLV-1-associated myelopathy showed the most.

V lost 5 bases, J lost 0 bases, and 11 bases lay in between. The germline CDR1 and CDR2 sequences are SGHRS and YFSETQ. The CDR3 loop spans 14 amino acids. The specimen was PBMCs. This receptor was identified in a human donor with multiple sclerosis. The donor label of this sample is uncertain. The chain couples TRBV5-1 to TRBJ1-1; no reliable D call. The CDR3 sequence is CASRRIGVNTEAFF. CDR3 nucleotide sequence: TGCGCCAGCAGGCGGATCGGGGTGAACACTGAAGCTTTCTTT.